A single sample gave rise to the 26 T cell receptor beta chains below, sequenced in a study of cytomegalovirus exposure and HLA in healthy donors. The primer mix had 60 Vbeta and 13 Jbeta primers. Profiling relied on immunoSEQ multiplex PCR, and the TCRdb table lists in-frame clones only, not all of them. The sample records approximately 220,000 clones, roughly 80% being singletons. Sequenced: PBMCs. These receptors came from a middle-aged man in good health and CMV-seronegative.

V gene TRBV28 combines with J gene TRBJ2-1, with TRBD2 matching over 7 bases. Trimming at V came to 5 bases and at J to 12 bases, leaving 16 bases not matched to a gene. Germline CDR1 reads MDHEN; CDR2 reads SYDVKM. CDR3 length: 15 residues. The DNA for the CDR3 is TGTGCCAGCAGTCCGAGAGCGGGGATCTCGGGCGGGCAGTTCTTC. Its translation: CASSPRAGISGGQFF.

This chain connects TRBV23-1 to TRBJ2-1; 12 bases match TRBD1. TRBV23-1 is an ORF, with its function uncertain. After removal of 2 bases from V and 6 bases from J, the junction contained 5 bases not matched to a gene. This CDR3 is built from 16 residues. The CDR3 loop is CASSQEGQGASNEQFF. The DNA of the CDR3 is TGCGCCAGCAGTCAAGAGGGACAGGGGGCGAGCAATGAGCAGTTCTTC.

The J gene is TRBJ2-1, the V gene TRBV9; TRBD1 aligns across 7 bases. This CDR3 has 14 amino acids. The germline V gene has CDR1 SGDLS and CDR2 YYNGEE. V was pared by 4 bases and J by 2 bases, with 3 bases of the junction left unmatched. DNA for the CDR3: TGTGCCAGCAGCCCCGGGACAGCCTACAATGAGCAGTTCTTC. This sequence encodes CASSPGTAYNEQFF.

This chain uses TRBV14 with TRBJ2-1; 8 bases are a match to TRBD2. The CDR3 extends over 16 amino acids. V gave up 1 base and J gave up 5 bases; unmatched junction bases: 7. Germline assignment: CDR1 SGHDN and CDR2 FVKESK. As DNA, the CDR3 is TGTGCCAGCAGCCAAGTACGGGGGGGTCCGCACAATGAGCAGTTCTTC. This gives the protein CASSQVRGGPHNEQFF.

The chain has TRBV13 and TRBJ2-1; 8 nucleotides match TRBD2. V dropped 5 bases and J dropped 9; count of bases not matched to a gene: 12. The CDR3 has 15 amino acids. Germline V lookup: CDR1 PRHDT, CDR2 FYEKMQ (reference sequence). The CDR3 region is CASSLSGSGLGEQFF. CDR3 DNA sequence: TGTGCCAGCAGCCTGAGCGGGAGCGGGTTAGGTGAGCAGTTCTTC.

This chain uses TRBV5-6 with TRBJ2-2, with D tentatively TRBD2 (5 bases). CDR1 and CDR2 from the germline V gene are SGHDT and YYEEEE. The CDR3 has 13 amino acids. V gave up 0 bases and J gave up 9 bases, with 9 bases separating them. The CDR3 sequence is CASSLVEGWELFF. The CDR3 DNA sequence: TGTGCCAGCAGCTTGGTCGAGGGCTGGGAGCTGTTTTTT. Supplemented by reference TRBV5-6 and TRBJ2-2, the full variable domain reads DAGVTQSPTHLIKTRGQQVTLRCSPKSGHDTVSWYQQALGQGPQFIFQYYEEEERQRGNFPDRFSGHQFPNYSSELNVNALLLGDSALYLCASSLVEGWELFFGEGSRLTVL.

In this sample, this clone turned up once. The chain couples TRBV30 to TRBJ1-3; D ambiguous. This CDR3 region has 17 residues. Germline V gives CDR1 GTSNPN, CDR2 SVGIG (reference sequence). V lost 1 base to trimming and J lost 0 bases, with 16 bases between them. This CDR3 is CAWSGYPLNYSGNTIYF. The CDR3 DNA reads TGTGCCTGGAGTGGGTACCCGCTCAACTACTCTGGAAACACCATATATTTT.

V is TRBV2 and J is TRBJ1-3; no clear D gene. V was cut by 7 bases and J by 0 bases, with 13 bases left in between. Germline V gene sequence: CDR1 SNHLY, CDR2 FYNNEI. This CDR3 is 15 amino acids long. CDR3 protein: CASMRERVSGNTIYF. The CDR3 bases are TGTGCCAGCATGAGGGAAAGGGTCTCTGGAAACACCATATATTTT.

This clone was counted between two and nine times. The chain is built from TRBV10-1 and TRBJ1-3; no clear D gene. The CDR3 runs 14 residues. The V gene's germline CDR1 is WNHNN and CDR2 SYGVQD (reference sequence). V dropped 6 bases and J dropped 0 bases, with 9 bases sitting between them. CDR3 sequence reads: CASSPFSSGNTIYF. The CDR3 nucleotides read TGCGCCAGCAGCCCTTTCTCCTCTGGAAACACCATATATTTT.

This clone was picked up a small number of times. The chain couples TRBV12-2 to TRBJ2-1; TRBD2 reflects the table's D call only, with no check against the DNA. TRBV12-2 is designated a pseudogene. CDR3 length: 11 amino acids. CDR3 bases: TGTGCAAGTCGCTTAGTCGATGAGCAGTTCTTC. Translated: CASRLVDEQFF.

CDR3 in DNA: TGCAGTGCTGCGGCCGGGGTGGGGTCCGGGGAGCTGTTTTTT. This gives the protein CSAAAGVGSGELFF. The J gene is TRBJ2-2, the V gene TRBV29-1, with a possible D match to TRBD2 (5 bases). The CDR3 totals 14 residues. Germline V gene data show CDR1 as SQVTM and CDR2 as ANQGSEA.

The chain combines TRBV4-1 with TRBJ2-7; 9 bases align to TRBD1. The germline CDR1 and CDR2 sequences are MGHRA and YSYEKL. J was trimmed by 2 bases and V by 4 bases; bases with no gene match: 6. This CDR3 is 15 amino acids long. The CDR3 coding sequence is TGCGCCAGCAGCCCTCTTGACAGGGGGGCCTACGAGCAGTACTTC. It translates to CASSPLDRGAYEQYF.

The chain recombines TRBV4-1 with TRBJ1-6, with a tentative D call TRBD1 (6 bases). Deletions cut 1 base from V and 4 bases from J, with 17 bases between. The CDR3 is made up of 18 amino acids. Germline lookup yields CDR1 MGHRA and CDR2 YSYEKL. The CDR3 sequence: CASSQAVSTGGYNSPLHF. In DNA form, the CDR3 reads TGCGCCAGCAGCCAAGCCGTCTCGACAGGTGGATATAATTCACCCCTCCACTTT.

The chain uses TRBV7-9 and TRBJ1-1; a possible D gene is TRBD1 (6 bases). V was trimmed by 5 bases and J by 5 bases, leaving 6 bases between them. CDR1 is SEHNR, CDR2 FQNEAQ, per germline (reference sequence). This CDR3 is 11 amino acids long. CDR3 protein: CASSQGTEAFF. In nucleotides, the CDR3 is TGTGCCAGCAGCCAGGGGACTGAAGCTTTCTTT.

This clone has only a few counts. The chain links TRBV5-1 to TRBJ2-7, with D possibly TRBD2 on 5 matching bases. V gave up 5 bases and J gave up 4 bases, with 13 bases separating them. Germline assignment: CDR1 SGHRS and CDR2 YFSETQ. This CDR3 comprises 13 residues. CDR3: CASSPGSRYEQYF. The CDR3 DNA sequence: TGCGCCAGCAGTCCGGGGTCCAGGTACGAGCAGTACTTC.

The CDR3 spells CASSATSGSIDTQYF. In DNA form, the CDR3 reads TGTGCCAGCAGCGCGACTAGCGGGAGCATTGATACGCAGTATTTT. The V and J genes are TRBV9 and TRBJ2-3; TRBD2 aligns across 12 bases. CDR1 and CDR2 (germline): SGDLS, YYNGEE. This CDR3 is 15 amino acids long. V lost 3 bases and J lost 6; bases outside the gene matches: 5.

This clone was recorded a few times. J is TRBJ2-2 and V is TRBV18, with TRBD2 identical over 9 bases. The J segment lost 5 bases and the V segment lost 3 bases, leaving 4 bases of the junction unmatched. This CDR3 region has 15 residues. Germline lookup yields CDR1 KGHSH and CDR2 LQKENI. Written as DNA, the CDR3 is TGTGCCAGCTCACCTGATCTAGCGGGGACCGGGGAGCTGTTTTTT. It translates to CASSPDLAGTGELFF. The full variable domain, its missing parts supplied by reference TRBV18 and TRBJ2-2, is NAGVMQNPRHLVRRRGQEARLRCSPMKGHSHVYWYRQLPEEGLKFMVYLQKENIIDESGMPKERFSAEFPKEGPSILRIQQVVRGDSAAYFCASSPDLAGTGELFFGEGSRLTVL.

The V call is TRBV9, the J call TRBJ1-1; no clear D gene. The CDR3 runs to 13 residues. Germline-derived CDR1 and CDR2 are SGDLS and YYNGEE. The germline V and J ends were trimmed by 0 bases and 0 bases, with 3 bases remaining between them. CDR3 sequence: CASSVALNTEAFF. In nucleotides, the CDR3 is TGTGCCAGCAGCGTAGCTCTGAACACTGAAGCTTTCTTT.

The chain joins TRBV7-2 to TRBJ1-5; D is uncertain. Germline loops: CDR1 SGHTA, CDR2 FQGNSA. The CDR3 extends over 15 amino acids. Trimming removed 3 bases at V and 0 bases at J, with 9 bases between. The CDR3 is CASSFSQASNQPQHF. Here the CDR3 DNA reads TGTGCCAGCAGCTTTTCTCAAGCTAGCAATCAGCCCCAGCATTTT.

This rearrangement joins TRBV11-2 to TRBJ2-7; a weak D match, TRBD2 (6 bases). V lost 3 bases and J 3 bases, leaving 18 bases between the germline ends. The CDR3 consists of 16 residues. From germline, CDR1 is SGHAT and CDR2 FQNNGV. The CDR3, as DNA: TGTGCCAGCAGCTTCCCCGACCGGGACTGGGACTACGAGCAGTACTTC. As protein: CASSFPDRDWDYEQYF. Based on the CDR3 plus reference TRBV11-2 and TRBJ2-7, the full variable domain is EAGVAQSPRYKIIEKRQSVAFWCNPISGHATLYWYQQILGQGPKLLIQFQNNGVVDDSQLPKDRFSAERLKGVDSTLKIQPAKLEDSAVYLCASSFPDRDWDYEQYFGPGTRLTVT.

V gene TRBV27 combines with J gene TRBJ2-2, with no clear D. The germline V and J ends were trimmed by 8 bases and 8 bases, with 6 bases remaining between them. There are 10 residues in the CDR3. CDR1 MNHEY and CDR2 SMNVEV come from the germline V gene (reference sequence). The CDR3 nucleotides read TGTGCCAGCCCCGGTGGGGAGCTGTTTTTT. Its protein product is CASPGGELFF.

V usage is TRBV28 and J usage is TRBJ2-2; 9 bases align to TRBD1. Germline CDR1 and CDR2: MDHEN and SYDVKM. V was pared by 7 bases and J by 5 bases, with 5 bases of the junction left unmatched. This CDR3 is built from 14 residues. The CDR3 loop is CASIPGQGTGELFF. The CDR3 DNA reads TGTGCCAGCATCCCAGGACAGGGGACCGGGGAGCTGTTTTTT.

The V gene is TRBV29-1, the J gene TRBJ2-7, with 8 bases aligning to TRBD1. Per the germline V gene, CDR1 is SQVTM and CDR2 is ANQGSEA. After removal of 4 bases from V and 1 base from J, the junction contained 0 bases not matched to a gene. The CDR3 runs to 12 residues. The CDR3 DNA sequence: TGCAGCGTTGGGACAGGGTCCTACGAGCAGTACTTC. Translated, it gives CSVGTGSYEQYF.

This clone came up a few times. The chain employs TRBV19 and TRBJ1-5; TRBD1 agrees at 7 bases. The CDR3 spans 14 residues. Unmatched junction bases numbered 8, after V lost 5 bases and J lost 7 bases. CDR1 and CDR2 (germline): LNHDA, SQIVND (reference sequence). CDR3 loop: CASSPDRVRQPQHF. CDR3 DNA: TGTGCCAGTAGTCCTGACAGGGTGAGGCAGCCCCAGCATTTT.

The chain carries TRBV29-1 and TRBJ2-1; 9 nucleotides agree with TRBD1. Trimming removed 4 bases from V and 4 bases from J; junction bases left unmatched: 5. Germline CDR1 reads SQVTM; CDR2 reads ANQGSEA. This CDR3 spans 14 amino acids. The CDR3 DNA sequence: TGCAGCGTTGTGGGGGGACAGGGTTACAATGAGCAGTTCTTC. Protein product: CSVVGGQGYNEQFF.

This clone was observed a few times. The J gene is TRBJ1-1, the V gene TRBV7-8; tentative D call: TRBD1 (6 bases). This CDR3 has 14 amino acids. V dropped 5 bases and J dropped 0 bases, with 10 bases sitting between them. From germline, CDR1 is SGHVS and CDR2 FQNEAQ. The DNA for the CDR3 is TGTGCCAGCAGCCCGGGGGGGCTGAACACTGAAGCTTTCTTT. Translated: CASSPGGLNTEAFF.